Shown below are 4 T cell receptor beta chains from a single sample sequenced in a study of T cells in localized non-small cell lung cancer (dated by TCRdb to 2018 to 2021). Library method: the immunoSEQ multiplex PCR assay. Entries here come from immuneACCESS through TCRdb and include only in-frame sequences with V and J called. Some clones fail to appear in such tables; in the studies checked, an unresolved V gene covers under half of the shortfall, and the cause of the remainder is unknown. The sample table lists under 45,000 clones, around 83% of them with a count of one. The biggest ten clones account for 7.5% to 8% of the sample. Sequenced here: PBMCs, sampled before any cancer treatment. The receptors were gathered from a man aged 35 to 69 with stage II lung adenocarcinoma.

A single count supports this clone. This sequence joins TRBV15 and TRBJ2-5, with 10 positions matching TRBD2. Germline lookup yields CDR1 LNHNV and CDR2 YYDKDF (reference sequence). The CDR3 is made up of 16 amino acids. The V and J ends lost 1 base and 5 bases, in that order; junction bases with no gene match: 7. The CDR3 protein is CATSRVLAGVGETQYF. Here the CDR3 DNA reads TGTGCCACCAGCAGAGTCCTAGCGGGAGTTGGGGAGACCCAGTACTTC.

The CDR3 DNA is TGTGCCACCAGCAGAGGTAGGGACTTAAATGAGCAGTTCTTC. It specifies CATSRGRDLNEQFF. The chain employs TRBV15 and TRBJ2-1, with D possibly TRBD2 on 6 matching bases. Germline values: CDR1 LNHNV, CDR2 YYDKDF (reference sequence). V was shortened by 1 base and J by 7 bases, with 11 bases between the two germline ends. This CDR3 is built from 14 residues.

CDR3 bases: TGTGCCAGCCGGAGGGGCAATGAGCAGTTCTTC. Residues: CASRRGNEQFF. The V call is TRBV9, the J call TRBJ2-1, with a weak D call TRBD2 (6 bases). Per the germline V gene, CDR1 is SGDLS and CDR2 is YYNGEE. Trimming took 7 bases from V and 6 from J, leaving 8 bases between them. There are 11 residues in the CDR3. Supplemented by reference TRBV9 and TRBJ2-1, the full variable domain reads DSGVTQTPKHLITATGQRVTLRCSPRSGDLSVYWYQQSLDQGLQFLIQYYNGEERAKGNILERFSAQQFPDLHSELNLSSLELGDSALYFCASRRGNEQFFGPGTRLTVL.

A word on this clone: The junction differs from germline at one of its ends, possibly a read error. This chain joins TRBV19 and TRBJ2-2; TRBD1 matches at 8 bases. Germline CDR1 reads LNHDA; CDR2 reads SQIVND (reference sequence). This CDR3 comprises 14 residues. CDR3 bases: TGTGCCGGTAGTTTGACAGGGGTGCGTAGAGAGCTGTTTTTT. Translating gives CAGSLTGVRRELFF.